Below are 30 T cell receptor beta chains sequenced from a single sample in a study of early T cells in non-severe SARS-CoV-2 infection. TCRdb ran MiXCR on the 5' RACE reads and lists one entry per CDR3 protein. The data hold 60,000 to 75,000 distinct CDR3 sequences, with approximately 9.1% observed a single time. Source: whole blood, taken at baseline. All receptors come from an adult who was a healthcare worker with PCR-confirmed SARS-CoV-2 infection or an uninfected control (not recorded which).

Only a few counts were recorded for this clonotype. This chain links TRBV15 with TRBJ1-3; 8 bases agree with TRBD1. Germline CDR1 and CDR2: LNHNV and YYDKDF (reference sequence). The CDR3 extends over 16 amino acids. J gave up 0 bases and V 5 bases, and 6 bases lay outside the gene matches. The CDR3 sequence is CATSGLTGGSGNTIYF. Here the CDR3 DNA reads TGTGCCACCAGCGGGCTAACAGGGGGCTCTGGAAACACCATATATTTT.

This clonotype showed up many times. The chain links TRBV13 to TRBJ2-7, with TRBD1 matching 9 bases. Germline trimming cut 3 bases from V and 6 bases from J; bases unmatched to any gene: 6. The germline V gene has CDR1 PRHDT and CDR2 FYEKMQ (reference sequence). This CDR3 spans 14 amino acids. The CDR3 protein is CASSFPGQGREQYF. In nucleotides, the CDR3 is TGTGCCAGCAGCTTCCCGGGACAGGGTCGCGAGCAGTACTTC.

V and J are TRBV27 and TRBJ2-1, with D unclear. V lost 10 bases, J lost 6 bases, and 13 bases lay in between. The CDR3 totals 12 residues. Germline-derived CDR1 and CDR2 are MNHEY and SMNVEV (reference sequence). The CDR3 DNA sequence: TGTGCCACCCCACCCCACGGCAATGAGCAGTTCTTC. Its translation is CATPPHGNEQFF.

J is TRBJ2-1 and V is TRBV29-1; 8 bases line up with TRBD2. With V trimmed by 5 bases and J by 8 bases, 11 bases remained unmatched. CDR1 is SQVTM and CDR2 is ANQGSEA in the germline V gene. CDR3 length: 14 residues. DNA for the CDR3: TGCAGCGTTCGTCCGGGACTAGGAATCGATGAGCAGTTCTTC. Translated, it gives CSVRPGLGIDEQFF.

Only a few counts were recorded for this clonotype. V gene TRBV7-9 combines with J gene TRBJ2-7, with 7 bases lining up with TRBD2. Germline trimming cut 1 base from V and 0 bases from J; bases unmatched to any gene: 15. Per the germline V gene, CDR1 is SEHNR and CDR2 is FQNEAQ (reference sequence). The CDR3 runs 19 residues. The CDR3 bases are TGTGCCAGCAGCTTAGGCGTGGGAGGGACGAAACTCAACTCCTACGAGCAGTACTTC. Its translation: CASSLGVGGTKLNSYEQYF.

In its sample, this clonotype was seen many times. The V call is TRBV7-9, the J call TRBJ2-1, with TRBD2 matching over 7 bases. V shed 2 bases, J shed 8 bases, and the junction held 12 bases outside the gene matches. From germline, CDR1 is SEHNR and CDR2 FQNEAQ (reference sequence). The CDR3 is 16 residues long. The chain's CDR3 is CASSLSRGSDMYEQFF. The CDR3 DNA follows: TGTGCCAGCAGCTTAAGCCGCGGGAGCGATATGTATGAGCAGTTCTTC.

Ten or more counts support this clonotype. The gene calls are TRBV20-1 and TRBJ2-4, with 10 bases aligning to TRBD1. Germline V gives CDR1 DFQATT, CDR2 SNEGSKA (reference sequence). Losses at the gene ends were 5 bases for V and 6 bases for J; bases not matched to a gene: 10. The CDR3 length is 15 residues. The CDR3 DNA follows: TGCAGTGCTTGGTCCCCGACAGGGGGCAGAAACATTCAGTACTTC. This gives the protein CSAWSPTGGRNIQYF.

At least ten counts were recorded for this clonotype. J is TRBJ2-3 and V is TRBV7-2; D remains unclear. This CDR3 contains 14 residues. Between the trimmed V and J ends, which lost 0 bases and 2 bases, there was a span of 6 bases. CDR1 is SGHTA, CDR2 FQGNSA, per germline. The CDR3 DNA reads as TGTGCCAGCAGCTTAGCGCCGGTCACAGATACGCAGTATTTT. Its translation is CASSLAPVTDTQYF.

This clonotype came up many times. The V gene is TRBV5-4, the J gene TRBJ2-1; unclear D gene. Germline V lookup: CDR1 SGHNT, CDR2 YYREEE (reference sequence). V shed 0 bases and J shed 12 bases, with 16 bases lying between them. The CDR3 extends over 14 amino acids. The CDR3 DNA sequence: TGTGCCAGCAGCTTGGGAGGTTCGGGTAAGGGGCAGTTCTTC. Translation: CASSLGGSGKGQFF.

Ten or more counts support this clonotype. The chain has TRBV6-5 and TRBJ2-7; maybe TRBD1 (6 bases). Germline assignment: CDR1 MNHEY and CDR2 SVGAGI. V lost 4 bases to trimming and J lost 2 bases, with 9 bases between them. The CDR3 covers 13 residues. CDR3 coding DNA: TGTGCCAGCAGTTGGGACAAGGCCTACGAGCAGTACTTC. It codes for CASSWDKAYEQYF.

This clonotype appeared a few times. The V and J genes are TRBV28 and TRBJ2-5; 8 bases map to TRBD1. This CDR3 region has 15 residues. V was pared by 3 bases and J by 5 bases, with 8 bases of the junction left unmatched. Germline CDR1 is MDHEN and CDR2 is SYDVKM. CDR3 amino acids: CASSFARGLRETQYF. Written as DNA, the CDR3 is TGTGCCAGCAGTTTCGCCAGGGGGCTACGGGAGACCCAGTACTTC.

This clonotype was seen many times. Germline and junction disagree at one end, which may indicate a read error. This sequence joins TRBV5-1 and TRBJ2-1; weak D call: TRBD2 (6 bases). The CDR3 spans 12 residues. CDR1 SGHRS and CDR2 YFSETQ come from the germline V gene. The CDR3 reads CASSVAEGSQFF. CDR3 DNA: TGCGCAAGCAGCGTAGCGGAGGGGTCCCAGTTCTTC.

As for this clonotype: A read error may explain this, as a much larger clone is one base away. This chain links TRBV7-9 with TRBJ2-7; D is undetermined. The CDR3 is 13 amino acids. From germline, CDR1 is SEHNR and CDR2 FQNEAQ (reference sequence). DNA of the CDR3: TGTGCCAGCAGCCTTGAGCTGCTCTACGAGCAGTGCTTC. Translation gives CASSLELLYEQCF.

J is TRBJ2-6 and V is TRBV7-2, with a tentative D call TRBD2 (5 bases). The CDR3 spans 19 residues. The V end was cut by 4 bases, the J end by 0 bases, with 19 bases between. The germline V gene encodes CDR1 SGHTA and CDR2 FQGNSA. The chain's CDR3 is CASSSRTGSPSSGANVLTF. In DNA, the CDR3 is TGTGCCAGCAGCTCTCGTACGGGGAGCCCTAGCTCTGGGGCCAACGTCCTGACTTTC.

V usage is TRBV5-1 and J usage is TRBJ2-5, with 7 nucleotides matching TRBD1. The V and J ends lost 4 bases and 2 bases, in that order; junction bases with no gene match: 2. The CDR3 extends over 13 amino acids. CDR1 and CDR2 from the germline V gene are SGHRS and YFSETQ. CDR3 bases: TGCGCCAGCAGCACGGGACAGCAAGAGACCCAGTACTTC. This sequence encodes CASSTGQQETQYF.

This clonotype was recorded many times. The chain employs TRBV27 and TRBJ2-2; TRBD1 might be the D (5 bases). Germline V gives CDR1 MNHEY, CDR2 SMNVEV (reference sequence). Trimming removed 3 bases at V and 2 bases at J, with 13 bases between. The CDR3 is 16 residues long. This CDR3 is CASSFGSQGNTGELFF. CDR3 coding DNA: TGTGCCAGCAGTTTCGGTTCCCAGGGCAACACCGGGGAGCTGTTTTTT.

In its sample, this clonotype was seen many times. This chain links TRBV29-1 with TRBJ1-3, with 7 bases that match TRBD1. Germline values: CDR1 SQVTM, CDR2 ANQGSEA. This CDR3 spans 15 amino acids. The V and J ends lost 7 bases and 7 bases, in that order; junction bases with no gene match: 16. The CDR3 DNA reads TGCAGCGGCCACTGGACAGGTTCGTCCCTGAACACCATATATTTT. Its translation is CSGHWTGSSLNTIYF.

The sample holds one count of this clonotype. A much larger clone is a single base away; this may be a read error. This chain links TRBV27 with TRBJ1-6; a weak D match, TRBD1 (6 bases). V lost 5 bases, J lost 8 bases, and 16 bases lay in between. Germline V gene data show CDR1 as MNHEY and CDR2 as SMNVEV (reference sequence). The CDR3 has 15 amino acids. The CDR3 is CASSRDTLGDSPLHF. For the CDR3, the DNA is TGTGCCAGCAGTCGGGACACGCTGGGCGATTCACCCCTCCACTTT.

The CDR3 loop is CASSPFQANSYEQYF. As DNA, the CDR3 is TGTGCCAGCAGCCCATTTCAGGCTAACTCCTACGAGCAGTACTTC. V gene TRBV11-2 combines with J gene TRBJ2-7; D gene uncertain. Between the trimmed V and J ends, which lost 5 bases and 0 bases, there was a span of 14 bases. Germline V gene data show CDR1 as SGHAT and CDR2 as FQNNGV. The CDR3 length is 15 residues.

The V and J genes are TRBV28 and TRBJ1-1; 9 bases are shared with TRBD1. Germline V CDR1 and CDR2: MDHEN, SYDVKM. Trimming at V came to 6 bases and at J to 8 bases, leaving 13 bases not matched to a gene. This CDR3 spans 15 amino acids. The CDR3 spells CASRVIGQGRNEAFF. The CDR3 DNA reads TGTGCCAGCAGAGTTATTGGACAGGGGCGCAACGAAGCTTTCTTT.

This clonotype has more than one count but fewer than ten. This CDR3 is CAISESTLVDNEQFF. For the CDR3, the DNA is TGTGCCATCAGTGAGTCTACCCTGGTGGACAATGAGCAGTTCTTC. The rearrangement joins TRBV10-3 to TRBJ2-1; D remains unclear. Germline V gives CDR1 ENHRY, CDR2 SYGVKD. Between the trimmed V and J ends, which lost 0 bases and 5 bases, there was a span of 11 bases. This CDR3 has 15 amino acids.

This clonotype was recorded many times. V gene TRBV28 combines with J gene TRBJ2-5, with D uncertain. The CDR3 is made up of 12 amino acids. The germline gives CDR1 MDHEN, CDR2 SYDVKM. Trimming cost V 8 bases and J 4 bases, with 11 bases left between them. CDR3 nucleotide sequence: TGTGCCAGCGGGGTTTGGGGAGAGACCCAGTACTTC. Translating it yields CASGVWGETQYF. The full variable domain, its missing parts supplied by reference TRBV28 and TRBJ2-5, is DVKVTQSSRYLVKRTGEKVFLECVQDMDHENMFWYRQDPGLGLRLIYFSYDVKMKEKGDIPEGYSVSREKKERFSLILESASTNQTSMYLCASGVWGETQYFGPGTRLLVL.

The chain uses TRBV12-3 or TRBV12-4 and TRBJ2-1; 13 bases fit TRBD2. The CDR3 runs to 15 residues. Trimming took 2 bases from V and 10 from J; bases not matched to a gene: 5. The CDR3 nucleotides are TGTGCCAGCAGTTTAATGGGACTAGCGGGGAGGGAGCAGTTCTTC. It yields the protein CASSLMGLAGREQFF.

This clonotype occurred a few times. The rearrangement links TRBV29-1 to TRBJ2-1; D is ambiguous. The V gene's germline CDR1 is SQVTM and CDR2 ANQGSEA. This CDR3 has 14 residues. V was clipped by 6 bases and J by 0 bases, with 12 bases between them. The chain's CDR3 is CSVPGPASYNEQFF. The CDR3, as DNA: TGCAGCGTGCCCGGGCCAGCCTCCTACAATGAGCAGTTCTTC.

The rearrangement uses TRBV25-1 and TRBJ2-7; 8 bases agree with TRBD1. Germline values: CDR1 MGHDK, CDR2 SYGVNS. V lost 3 bases to trimming and J lost 3 bases; unmatched junction nucleotides: 4. The CDR3 runs to 14 residues. CDR3 nucleotides: TGTGCCAGCAGTGACAGGACAGGGAACTACGAGCAGTACTTC. Its translation is CASSDRTGNYEQYF.

This clonotype was found a few times. The rearrangement joins TRBV9 to TRBJ2-7, with 8 bases that match TRBD1. The CDR3 is made up of 13 amino acids. Per the germline V gene, CDR1 is SGDLS and CDR2 is YYNGEE. V lost 5 bases, J lost 6 bases, and 7 bases stayed unmatched. The DNA of the CDR3 is TGTGCCAGCAGACCTCCAGGGGGCGGCGAGCAGTACTTC. Protein sequence: CASRPPGGGEQYF.

In this sample, this clonotype turned up many times. The chain links TRBV6-5 to TRBJ2-3, with 9 bases lining up with TRBD2. Per the germline V gene, CDR1 is MNHEY and CDR2 is SVGAGI. The CDR3 covers 17 residues. The trim removed 0 bases at V and 6 bases at J, leaving 10 bases unmatched. CDR3 amino acids: CASSYSGVAGVVDTQYF. The CDR3, as DNA: TGTGCCAGCAGTTACTCCGGGGTAGCGGGAGTGGTGGATACGCAGTATTTT.

This clonotype has a handful of counts. The rearrangement joins TRBV5-6 to TRBJ1-1; D unclear. The CDR3 has 13 amino acids. From germline, CDR1 is SGHDT and CDR2 YYEEEE. Trimming removed 3 bases from V and 8 bases from J, with 14 bases in between. The CDR3 sequence: CASSSAAGAEAFF. CDR3 DNA: TGTGCCAGCAGCTCTGCGGCGGGAGCCGAAGCTTTCTTT.

This clonotype has ten or more counts. V usage is TRBV7-3 and J usage is TRBJ1-1; D unclear. The CDR3 totals 15 residues. Germline CDR1 is SGHTA and CDR2 is FQGTGA. Between the trimmed V and J ends, which lost 5 bases and 4 bases, there was a span of 17 bases. The CDR3 reads CASSNQDGMSTEAFF. Here the CDR3 DNA reads TGTGCCAGCAGCAACCAGGATGGGATGAGCACTGAAGCTTTCTTT.

This clonotype was observed a handful of times. The chain recombines TRBV27 with TRBJ2-2; 12 positions agree with TRBD2. The CDR3 is made up of 18 amino acids. The germline CDR1 and CDR2 sequences are MNHEY and SMNVEV (reference sequence). The J segment lost 6 bases and the V segment lost 2 bases, leaving 10 bases of the junction unmatched. The CDR3 sequence is CASSLHPRLAGAAGELFF. The CDR3 DNA is TGTGCCAGCAGTTTACACCCCCGACTAGCGGGAGCAGCCGGGGAGCTGTTTTTT.